The present T cell receptor (beta chain) was sequenced within a study of post-analysis software for immune sequencing data. About the study: Relapsing-remitting, secondary progressive and progressive-relapsing forms of multiple sclerosis all featured among disease courses.

Prepared TCR beta cDNA libraries contained unique molecular identifiers. Some 500,000 cDNA molecules were obtained per 1 to 10 million input T cells. TCRdb analysed the PCR reads with MiXCR anew, one entry per CDR3 protein. Of a few hundred thousand distinct CDR3 sequences detected, roughly 45% appear once; the ten largest clones hold over 10%. CDR3 length: 12 residues. In germline, CDR1 is SQVTM, CDR2 ANQGSEA. Trimming took 6 bases from V and 2 from J, leaving 11 bases between them. Study-wide results and limits: Patients showed TRBV5-6, TRBV5-1 and TRBV20-1 among four to six TRBV segments more frequent than in controls. When the samples were clustered directly with F measure, those that had been prepared in the same batch showed strong co-clustering. Multiple sclerosis patients had significantly lower normalized Chao1 diversity than controls.

This clonotype was seen more than once but under ten times. As yet, its antigen is unknown. The rearrangement links TRBV29-1 to TRBJ2-7; the D gene is possibly TRBD2 (7 bases). Sequences were obtained from blood. This sequence originates from a girl aged 5-17 years with multiple sclerosis. The CDR3 loop is CSVSGTTYEQYF. Here the CDR3 DNA reads TGCAGCGTAAGCGGGACAACCTACGAGCAGTACTTC.